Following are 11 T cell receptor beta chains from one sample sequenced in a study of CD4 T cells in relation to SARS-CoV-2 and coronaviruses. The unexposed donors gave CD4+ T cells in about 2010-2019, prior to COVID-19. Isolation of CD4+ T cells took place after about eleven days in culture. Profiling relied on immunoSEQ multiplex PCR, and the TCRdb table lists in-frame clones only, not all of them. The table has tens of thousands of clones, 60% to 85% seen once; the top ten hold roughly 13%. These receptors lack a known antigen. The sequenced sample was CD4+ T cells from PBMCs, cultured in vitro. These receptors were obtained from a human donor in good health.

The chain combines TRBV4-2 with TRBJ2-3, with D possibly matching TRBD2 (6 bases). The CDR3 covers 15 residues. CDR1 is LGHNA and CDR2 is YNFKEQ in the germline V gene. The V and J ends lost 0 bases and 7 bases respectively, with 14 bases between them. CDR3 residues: CASSQDPRGEHTQYF. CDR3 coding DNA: TGTGCCAGCAGCCAAGACCCCCGCGGGGAACATACGCAGTATTTT.

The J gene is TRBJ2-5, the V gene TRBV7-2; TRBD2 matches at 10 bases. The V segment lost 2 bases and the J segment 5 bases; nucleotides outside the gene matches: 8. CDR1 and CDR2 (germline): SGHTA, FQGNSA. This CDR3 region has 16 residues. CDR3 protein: CASSLQRGGQFETQYF. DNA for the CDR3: TGTGCCAGCAGCTTACAGCGGGGGGGCCAGTTTGAGACCCAGTACTTC.

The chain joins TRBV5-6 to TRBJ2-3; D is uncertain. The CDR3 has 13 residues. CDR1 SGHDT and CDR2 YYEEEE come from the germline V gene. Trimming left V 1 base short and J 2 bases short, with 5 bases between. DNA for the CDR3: TGTGCCAGCAGCTTGTGGGTCACAGATACGCAGTATTTT. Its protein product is CASSLWVTDTQYF. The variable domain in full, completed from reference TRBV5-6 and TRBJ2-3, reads DAGVTQSPTHLIKTRGQQVTLRCSPKSGHDTVSWYQQALGQGPQFIFQYYEEEERQRGNFPDRFSGHQFPNYSSELNVNALLLGDSALYLCASSLWVTDTQYFGPGTRLTVL.

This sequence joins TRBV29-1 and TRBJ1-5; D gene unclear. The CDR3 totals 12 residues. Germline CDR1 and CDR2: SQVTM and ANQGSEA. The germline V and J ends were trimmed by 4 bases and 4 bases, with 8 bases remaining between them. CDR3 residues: CSVGQANQPQHF. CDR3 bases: TGCAGCGTTGGGCAGGCAAATCAGCCCCAGCATTTT. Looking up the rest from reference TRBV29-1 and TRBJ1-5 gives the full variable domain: SAVISQKPSRDICQRGTSLTIQCQVDSQVTMMFWYRQQPGQSLTLIATANQGSEATYESGFVIDKFPISRPNLTFSTLTVSNMSPEDSSIYLCSVGQANQPQHFGDGTRLSIL.

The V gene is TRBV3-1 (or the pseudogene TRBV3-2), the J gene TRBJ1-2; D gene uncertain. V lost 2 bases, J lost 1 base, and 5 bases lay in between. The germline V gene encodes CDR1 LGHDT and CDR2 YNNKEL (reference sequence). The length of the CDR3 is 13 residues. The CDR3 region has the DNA TGTGCCAGCAGCCAACTGCATAACTATGGCTACACCTTC. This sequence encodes CASSQLHNYGYTF.

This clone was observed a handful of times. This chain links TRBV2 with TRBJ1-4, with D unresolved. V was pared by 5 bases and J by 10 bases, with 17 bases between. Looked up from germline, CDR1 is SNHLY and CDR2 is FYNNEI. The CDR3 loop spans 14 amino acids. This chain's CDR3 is CASSLVSDQRKLFF. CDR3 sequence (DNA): TGTGCCAGCAGTTTGGTCTCGGACCAAAGAAAACTGTTTTTT.

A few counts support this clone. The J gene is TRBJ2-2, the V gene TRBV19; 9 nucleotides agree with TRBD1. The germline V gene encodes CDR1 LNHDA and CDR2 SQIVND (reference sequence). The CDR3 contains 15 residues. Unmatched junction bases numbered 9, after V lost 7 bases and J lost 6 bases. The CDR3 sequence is CASTTGQGLAGELFF. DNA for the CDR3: TGTGCCAGTACGACGGGACAGGGTCTCGCCGGGGAGCTGTTTTTT. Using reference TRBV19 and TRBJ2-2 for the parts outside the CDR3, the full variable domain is DGGITQSPKYLFRKEGQNVTLSCEQNLNHDAMYWYRQDPGQGLRLIYYSQIVNDFQKGDIAEGYSVSREKKESFPLTVTSAQKNPTAFYLCASTTGQGLAGELFFGEGSRLTVL.

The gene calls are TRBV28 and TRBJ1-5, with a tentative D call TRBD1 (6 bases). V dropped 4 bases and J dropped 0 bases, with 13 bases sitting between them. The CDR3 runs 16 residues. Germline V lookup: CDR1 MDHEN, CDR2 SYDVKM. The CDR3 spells CASSSPTGFSNQPQHF. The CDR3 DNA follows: TGTGCCAGCAGTTCTCCGACAGGCTTTAGCAATCAGCCCCAGCATTTT.

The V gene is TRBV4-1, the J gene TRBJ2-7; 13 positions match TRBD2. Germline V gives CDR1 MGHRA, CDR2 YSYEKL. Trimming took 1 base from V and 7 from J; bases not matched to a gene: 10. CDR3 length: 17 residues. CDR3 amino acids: CASSQGEGLAGVGEQYF. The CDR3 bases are TGCGCCAGCAGCCAAGGAGAAGGACTAGCGGGAGTTGGGGAGCAGTACTTC.

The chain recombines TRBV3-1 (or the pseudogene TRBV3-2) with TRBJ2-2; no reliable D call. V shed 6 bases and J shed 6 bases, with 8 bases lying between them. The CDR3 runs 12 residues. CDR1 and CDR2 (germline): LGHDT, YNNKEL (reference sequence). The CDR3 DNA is TGTGCCAGCAGACTCGGTCCCGGGGAGCTGTTTTTT. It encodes CASRLGPGELFF.

This CDR3 reads CASSPKTGVKETQYF. The CDR3 DNA reads as TGTGCCAGCAGCCCGAAAACCGGGGTCAAAGAGACCCAGTACTTC. The chain couples TRBV7-2 to TRBJ2-5; possible D gene TRBD2, 5 bases. Germline V gives CDR1 SGHTA, CDR2 FQGNSA. The germline V and J ends were trimmed by 5 bases and 3 bases, with 16 bases remaining between them. This CDR3 is built from 15 residues.